This T cell receptor beta chain was sequenced for a study of cytomegalovirus exposure and HLA in healthy donors. This PCR relied on a set of 60 Vbeta primers and 13 Jbeta primers. Data came from immunoSEQ multiplex PCR; TCRdb stores just in-frame clones and leaves some out. The sample has around 110,000 clones; roughly 66% are singletons. The CDR3 is made up of 15 amino acids. CDR1 and CDR2 from the germline V gene are SGHAT and FQNNGV. The ends were cut back, 6 bases at V and 5 bases at J, with 19 bases in the middle. Study-wide results and limits: The investigators catalogued some 160 TCR beta chains as cytomegalovirus-associated. Available immune exposure information was restricted to CMV serostatus only.

As concerns this clone: Its antigen is still unknown.

The sample consisted of PBMCs. The source of this sequence is a woman younger than 45 in good health and CMV-seronegative. The chain carries TRBV11-2 and TRBJ2-5; no clear D gene. For the CDR3, the DNA is TGTGCCAGCAGTTCCCCGTTGAAGCTCCGGGAGACCCAGTACTTC. This sequence encodes CASSSPLKLRETQYF. The full variable domain, rest sourced from reference TRBV11-2 and TRBJ2-5, is EAGVAQSPRYKIIEKRQSVAFWCNPISGHATLYWYQQILGQGPKLLIQFQNNGVVDDSQLPKDRFSAERLKGVDSTLKIQPAKLEDSAVYLCASSSPLKLRETQYFGPGTRLLVL.